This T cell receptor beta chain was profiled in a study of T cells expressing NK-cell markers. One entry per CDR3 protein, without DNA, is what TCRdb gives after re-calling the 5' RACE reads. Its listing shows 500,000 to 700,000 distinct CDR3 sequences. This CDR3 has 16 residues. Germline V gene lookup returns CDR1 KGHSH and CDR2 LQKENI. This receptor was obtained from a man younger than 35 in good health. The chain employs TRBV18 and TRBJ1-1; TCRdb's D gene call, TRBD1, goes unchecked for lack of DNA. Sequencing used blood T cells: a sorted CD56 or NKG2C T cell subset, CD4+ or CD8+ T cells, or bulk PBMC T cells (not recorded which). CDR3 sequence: CASSPLPGTDNTEAFF.